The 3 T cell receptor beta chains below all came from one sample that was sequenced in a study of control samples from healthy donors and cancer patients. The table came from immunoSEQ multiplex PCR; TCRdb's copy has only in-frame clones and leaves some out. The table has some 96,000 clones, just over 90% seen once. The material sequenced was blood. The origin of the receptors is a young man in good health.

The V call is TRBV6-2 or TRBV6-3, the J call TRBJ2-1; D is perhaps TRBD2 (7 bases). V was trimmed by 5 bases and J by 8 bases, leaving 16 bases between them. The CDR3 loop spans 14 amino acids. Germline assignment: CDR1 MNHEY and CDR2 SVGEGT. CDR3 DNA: TGTGCCAGCAGTCGGACTAGGGGGGTCGATGAGCAGTTCTTC. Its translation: CASSRTRGVDEQFF.

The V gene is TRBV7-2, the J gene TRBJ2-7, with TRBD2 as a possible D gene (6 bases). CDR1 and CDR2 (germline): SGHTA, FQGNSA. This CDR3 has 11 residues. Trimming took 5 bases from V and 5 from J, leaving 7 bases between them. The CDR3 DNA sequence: TGTGCCAGCAGCGCGGGGCACGAGCAGTACTTC. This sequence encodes CASSAGHEQYF. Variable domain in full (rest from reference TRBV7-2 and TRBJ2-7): GAGVSQSPSNKVTEKGKDVELRCDPISGHTALYWYRQSLGQGLEFLIYFQGNSAPDKSGLPSDRFSAERTGGSVSTLTIQRTQQEDSAVYLCASSAGHEQYFGPGTRLTVT.

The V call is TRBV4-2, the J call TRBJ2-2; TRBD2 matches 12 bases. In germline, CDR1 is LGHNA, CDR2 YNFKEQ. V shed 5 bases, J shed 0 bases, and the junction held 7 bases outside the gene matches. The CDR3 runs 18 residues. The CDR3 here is CASSRRLAGVANTGELFF. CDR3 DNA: TGTGCCAGCAGCAGACGACTAGCGGGAGTTGCGAACACCGGGGAGCTGTTTTTT.